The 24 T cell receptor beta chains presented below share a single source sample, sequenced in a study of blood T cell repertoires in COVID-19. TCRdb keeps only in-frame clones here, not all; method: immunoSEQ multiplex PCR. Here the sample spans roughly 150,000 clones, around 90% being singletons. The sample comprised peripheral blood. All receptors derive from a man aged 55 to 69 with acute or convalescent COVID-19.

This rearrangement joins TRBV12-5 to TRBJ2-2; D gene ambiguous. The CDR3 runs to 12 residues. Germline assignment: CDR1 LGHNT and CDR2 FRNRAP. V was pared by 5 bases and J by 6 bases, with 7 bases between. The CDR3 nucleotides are TGTGCTAGTGGTCTCCTTTCCGGGGAGCTGTTTTTT. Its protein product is CASGLLSGELFF. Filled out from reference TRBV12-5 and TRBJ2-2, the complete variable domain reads DARVTQTPRHKVTEMGQEVTMRCQPILGHNTVFWYRQTMMQGLELLAYFRNRAPLDDSGMPKDRFSAEMPDATLATLKIQPSEPRDSAVYFCASGLLSGELFFGEGSRLTVL.

The CDR3 coding sequence is TGTGCCACCAGCAGGGCTTCGACAGACAATGTGGCTTTCTTT. It yields the protein CATSRASTDNVAFF. This chain connects TRBV15 to TRBJ1-1; possible D gene TRBD1, 5 bases. Per germline, CDR1 LNHNV and CDR2 YYDKDF (reference sequence). The CDR3 spans 14 residues. V dropped 3 bases and J dropped 11 bases, with 19 bases sitting between them.

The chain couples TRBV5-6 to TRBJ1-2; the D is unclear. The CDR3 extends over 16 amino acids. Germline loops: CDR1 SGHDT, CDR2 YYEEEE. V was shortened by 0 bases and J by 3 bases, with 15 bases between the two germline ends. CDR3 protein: CASSLGPGGRDYGYTF. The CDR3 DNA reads TGTGCCAGCAGCTTGGGCCCCGGAGGCAGAGACTATGGCTACACCTTC.

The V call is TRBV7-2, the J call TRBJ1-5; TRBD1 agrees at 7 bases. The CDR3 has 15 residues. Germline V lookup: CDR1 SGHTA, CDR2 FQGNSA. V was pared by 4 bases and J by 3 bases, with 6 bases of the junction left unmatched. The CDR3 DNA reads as TGTGCCAGCAGCTCCGGACAGGCCTACAATCAGCCCCAGCATTTT. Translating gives CASSSGQAYNQPQHF.

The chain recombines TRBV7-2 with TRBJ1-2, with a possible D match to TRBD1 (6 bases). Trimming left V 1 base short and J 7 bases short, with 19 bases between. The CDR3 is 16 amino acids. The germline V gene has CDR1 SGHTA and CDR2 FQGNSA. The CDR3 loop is CASSLDQTGREGGYTF. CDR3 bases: TGTGCCAGCAGCTTAGACCAAACAGGGCGCGAGGGTGGCTACACCTTC.

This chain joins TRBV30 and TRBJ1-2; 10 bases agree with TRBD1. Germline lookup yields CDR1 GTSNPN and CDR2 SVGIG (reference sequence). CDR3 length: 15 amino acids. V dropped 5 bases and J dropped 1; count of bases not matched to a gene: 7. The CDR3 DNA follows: TGTGCCTGGGGCCCGGACAGGGGGGGTAACTATGGCTACACCTTC. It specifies CAWGPDRGGNYGYTF.

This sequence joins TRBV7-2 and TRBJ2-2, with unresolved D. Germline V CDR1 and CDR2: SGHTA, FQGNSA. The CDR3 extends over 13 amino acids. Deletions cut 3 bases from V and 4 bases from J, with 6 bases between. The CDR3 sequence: CASSFEVTGELFF. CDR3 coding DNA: TGTGCCAGCAGCTTTGAGGTCACCGGGGAGCTGTTTTTT.

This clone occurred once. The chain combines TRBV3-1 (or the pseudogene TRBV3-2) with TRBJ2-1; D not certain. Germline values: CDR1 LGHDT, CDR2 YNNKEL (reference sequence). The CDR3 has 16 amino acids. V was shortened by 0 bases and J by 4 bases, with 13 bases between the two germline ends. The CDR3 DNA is TGTGCCAGCAGCCAAGATCGGGTCAGCCCTTACAATGAGCAGTTCTTC. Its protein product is CASSQDRVSPYNEQFF.

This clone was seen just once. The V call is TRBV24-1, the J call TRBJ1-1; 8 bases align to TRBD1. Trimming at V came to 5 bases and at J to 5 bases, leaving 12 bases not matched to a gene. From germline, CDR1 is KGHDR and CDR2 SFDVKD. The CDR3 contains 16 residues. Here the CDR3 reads CATSAPRGRFQTEAFF. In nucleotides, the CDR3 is TGTGCCACCAGTGCCCCCAGGGGGCGGTTTCAGACTGAAGCTTTCTTT.

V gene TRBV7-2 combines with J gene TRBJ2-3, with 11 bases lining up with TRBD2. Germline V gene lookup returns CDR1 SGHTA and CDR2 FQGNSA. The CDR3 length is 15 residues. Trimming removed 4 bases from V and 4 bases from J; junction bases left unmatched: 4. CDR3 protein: CASSSQLAGADTQYF. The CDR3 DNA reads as TGTGCCAGCAGCTCTCAACTAGCGGGGGCAGATACGCAGTATTTT.

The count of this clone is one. The CDR3 region has the DNA TGTGCCAGCAGGGAGCAGGGTCGTGCCACCATATATTTT. This sequence encodes CASREQGRATIYF. The chain combines TRBV6-5 with TRBJ1-3, with D possibly being TRBD1 (5 bases). Trimming cost V 6 bases and J 9 bases, with 15 bases left between them. CDR1 is MNHEY, CDR2 SVGAGI, per germline. This CDR3 spans 13 amino acids.

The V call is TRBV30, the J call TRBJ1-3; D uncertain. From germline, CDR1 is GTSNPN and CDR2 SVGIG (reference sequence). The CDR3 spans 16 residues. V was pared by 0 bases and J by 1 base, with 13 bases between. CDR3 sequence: CAWSVHSSGSGNTIYF. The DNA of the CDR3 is TGTGCCTGGAGTGTACACTCCTCGGGGTCTGGAAACACCATATATTTT.

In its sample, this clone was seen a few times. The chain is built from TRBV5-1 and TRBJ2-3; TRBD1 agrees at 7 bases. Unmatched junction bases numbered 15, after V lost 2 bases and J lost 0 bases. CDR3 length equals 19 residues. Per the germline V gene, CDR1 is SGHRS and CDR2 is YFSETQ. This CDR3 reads CASSFIRRQGRGSTDTQYF. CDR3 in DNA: TGCGCCAGCAGCTTCATAAGACGACAGGGAAGAGGGAGCACAGATACGCAGTATTTT.

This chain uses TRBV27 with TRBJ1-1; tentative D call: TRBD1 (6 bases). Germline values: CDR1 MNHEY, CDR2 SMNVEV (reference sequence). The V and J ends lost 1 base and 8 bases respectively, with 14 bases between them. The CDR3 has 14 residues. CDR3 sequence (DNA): TGTGCCAGCAGTTTATACGGGGAGGGGGTGGAAGCTTTCTTT. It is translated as CASSLYGEGVEAFF.

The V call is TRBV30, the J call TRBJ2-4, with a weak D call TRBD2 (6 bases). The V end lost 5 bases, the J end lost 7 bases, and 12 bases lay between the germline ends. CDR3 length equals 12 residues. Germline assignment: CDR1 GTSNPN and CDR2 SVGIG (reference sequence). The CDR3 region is CAWEALANIQYF. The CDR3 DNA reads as TGTGCCTGGGAGGCCCTAGCGAACATTCAGTACTTC.

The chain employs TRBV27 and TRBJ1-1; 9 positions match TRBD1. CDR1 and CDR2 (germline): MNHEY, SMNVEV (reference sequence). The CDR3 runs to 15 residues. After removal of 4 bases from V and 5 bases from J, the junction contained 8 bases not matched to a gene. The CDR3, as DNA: TGTGCCAGCAGTTCCCCGGGACAGGGTTGGACTGAAGCTTTCTTT. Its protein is CASSSPGQGWTEAFF.

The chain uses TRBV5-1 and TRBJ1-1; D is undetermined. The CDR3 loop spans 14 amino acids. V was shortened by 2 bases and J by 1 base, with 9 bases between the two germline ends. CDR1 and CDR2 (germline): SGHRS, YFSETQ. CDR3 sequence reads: CASSLGERNTEAFF. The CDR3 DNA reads TGCGCCAGCAGCTTAGGAGAACGGAACACTGAAGCTTTCTTT.

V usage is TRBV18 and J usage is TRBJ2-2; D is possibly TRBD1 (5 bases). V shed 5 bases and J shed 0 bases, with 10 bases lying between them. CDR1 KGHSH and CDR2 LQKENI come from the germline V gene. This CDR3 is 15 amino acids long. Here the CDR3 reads CASSYRTPNTGELFF. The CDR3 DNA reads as TGTGCCAGCTCATACAGGACACCGAACACCGGGGAGCTGTTTTTT. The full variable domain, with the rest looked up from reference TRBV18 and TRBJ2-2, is NAGVMQNPRHLVRRRGQEARLRCSPMKGHSHVYWYRQLPEEGLKFMVYLQKENIIDESGMPKERFSAEFPKEGPSILRIQQVVRGDSAAYFCASSYRTPNTGELFFGEGSRLTVL.

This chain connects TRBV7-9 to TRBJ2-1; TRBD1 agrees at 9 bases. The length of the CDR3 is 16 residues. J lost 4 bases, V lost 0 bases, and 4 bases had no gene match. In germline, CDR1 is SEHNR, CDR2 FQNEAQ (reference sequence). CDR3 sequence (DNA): TGTGCCAGCAGCTTAGCCGGGACAGGGTATTACAATGAGCAGTTCTTC. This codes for CASSLAGTGYYNEQFF.

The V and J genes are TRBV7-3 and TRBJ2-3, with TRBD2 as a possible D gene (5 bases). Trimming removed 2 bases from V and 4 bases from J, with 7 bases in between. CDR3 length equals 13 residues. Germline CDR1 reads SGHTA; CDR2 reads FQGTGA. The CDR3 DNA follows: TGTGCCAGCAGCTTAGGAGGCTCAGATACGCAGTATTTT. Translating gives CASSLGGSDTQYF.

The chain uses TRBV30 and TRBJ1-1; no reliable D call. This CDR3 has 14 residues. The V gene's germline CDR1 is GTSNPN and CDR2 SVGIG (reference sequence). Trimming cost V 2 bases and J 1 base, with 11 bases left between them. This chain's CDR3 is CAWSSLTQNTEAFF. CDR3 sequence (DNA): TGTGCCTGGAGTTCCTTGACACAGAACACTGAAGCTTTCTTT.

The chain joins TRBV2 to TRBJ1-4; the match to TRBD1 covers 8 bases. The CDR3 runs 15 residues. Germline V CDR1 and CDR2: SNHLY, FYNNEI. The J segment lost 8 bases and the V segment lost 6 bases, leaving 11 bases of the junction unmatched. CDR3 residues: CASSGQGQTGEKLFF. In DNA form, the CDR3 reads TGTGCCAGCAGCGGACAGGGTCAAACGGGGGAAAAACTGTTTTTT.

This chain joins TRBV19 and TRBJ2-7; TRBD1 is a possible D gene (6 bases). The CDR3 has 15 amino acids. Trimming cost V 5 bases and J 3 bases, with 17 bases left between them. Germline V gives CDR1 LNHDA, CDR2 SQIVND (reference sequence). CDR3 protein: CASSWRQDSLYEQYF. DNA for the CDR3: TGTGCCAGTAGTTGGCGACAGGACTCCCTCTACGAGCAGTACTTC.

CDR3 coding DNA: TGTGCCAGCAGCCTACTAAGGGGACAGGGATGGAACTATGGCTACACCTTC. It specifies CASSLLRGQGWNYGYTF. The chain joins TRBV3-1 (or the pseudogene TRBV3-2) to TRBJ1-2; the match to TRBD1 covers 9 bases. V dropped 4 bases and J dropped 2; count of bases not matched to a gene: 11. Germline CDR1 is LGHDT and CDR2 is YNNKEL (reference sequence). The CDR3 length is 17 residues.